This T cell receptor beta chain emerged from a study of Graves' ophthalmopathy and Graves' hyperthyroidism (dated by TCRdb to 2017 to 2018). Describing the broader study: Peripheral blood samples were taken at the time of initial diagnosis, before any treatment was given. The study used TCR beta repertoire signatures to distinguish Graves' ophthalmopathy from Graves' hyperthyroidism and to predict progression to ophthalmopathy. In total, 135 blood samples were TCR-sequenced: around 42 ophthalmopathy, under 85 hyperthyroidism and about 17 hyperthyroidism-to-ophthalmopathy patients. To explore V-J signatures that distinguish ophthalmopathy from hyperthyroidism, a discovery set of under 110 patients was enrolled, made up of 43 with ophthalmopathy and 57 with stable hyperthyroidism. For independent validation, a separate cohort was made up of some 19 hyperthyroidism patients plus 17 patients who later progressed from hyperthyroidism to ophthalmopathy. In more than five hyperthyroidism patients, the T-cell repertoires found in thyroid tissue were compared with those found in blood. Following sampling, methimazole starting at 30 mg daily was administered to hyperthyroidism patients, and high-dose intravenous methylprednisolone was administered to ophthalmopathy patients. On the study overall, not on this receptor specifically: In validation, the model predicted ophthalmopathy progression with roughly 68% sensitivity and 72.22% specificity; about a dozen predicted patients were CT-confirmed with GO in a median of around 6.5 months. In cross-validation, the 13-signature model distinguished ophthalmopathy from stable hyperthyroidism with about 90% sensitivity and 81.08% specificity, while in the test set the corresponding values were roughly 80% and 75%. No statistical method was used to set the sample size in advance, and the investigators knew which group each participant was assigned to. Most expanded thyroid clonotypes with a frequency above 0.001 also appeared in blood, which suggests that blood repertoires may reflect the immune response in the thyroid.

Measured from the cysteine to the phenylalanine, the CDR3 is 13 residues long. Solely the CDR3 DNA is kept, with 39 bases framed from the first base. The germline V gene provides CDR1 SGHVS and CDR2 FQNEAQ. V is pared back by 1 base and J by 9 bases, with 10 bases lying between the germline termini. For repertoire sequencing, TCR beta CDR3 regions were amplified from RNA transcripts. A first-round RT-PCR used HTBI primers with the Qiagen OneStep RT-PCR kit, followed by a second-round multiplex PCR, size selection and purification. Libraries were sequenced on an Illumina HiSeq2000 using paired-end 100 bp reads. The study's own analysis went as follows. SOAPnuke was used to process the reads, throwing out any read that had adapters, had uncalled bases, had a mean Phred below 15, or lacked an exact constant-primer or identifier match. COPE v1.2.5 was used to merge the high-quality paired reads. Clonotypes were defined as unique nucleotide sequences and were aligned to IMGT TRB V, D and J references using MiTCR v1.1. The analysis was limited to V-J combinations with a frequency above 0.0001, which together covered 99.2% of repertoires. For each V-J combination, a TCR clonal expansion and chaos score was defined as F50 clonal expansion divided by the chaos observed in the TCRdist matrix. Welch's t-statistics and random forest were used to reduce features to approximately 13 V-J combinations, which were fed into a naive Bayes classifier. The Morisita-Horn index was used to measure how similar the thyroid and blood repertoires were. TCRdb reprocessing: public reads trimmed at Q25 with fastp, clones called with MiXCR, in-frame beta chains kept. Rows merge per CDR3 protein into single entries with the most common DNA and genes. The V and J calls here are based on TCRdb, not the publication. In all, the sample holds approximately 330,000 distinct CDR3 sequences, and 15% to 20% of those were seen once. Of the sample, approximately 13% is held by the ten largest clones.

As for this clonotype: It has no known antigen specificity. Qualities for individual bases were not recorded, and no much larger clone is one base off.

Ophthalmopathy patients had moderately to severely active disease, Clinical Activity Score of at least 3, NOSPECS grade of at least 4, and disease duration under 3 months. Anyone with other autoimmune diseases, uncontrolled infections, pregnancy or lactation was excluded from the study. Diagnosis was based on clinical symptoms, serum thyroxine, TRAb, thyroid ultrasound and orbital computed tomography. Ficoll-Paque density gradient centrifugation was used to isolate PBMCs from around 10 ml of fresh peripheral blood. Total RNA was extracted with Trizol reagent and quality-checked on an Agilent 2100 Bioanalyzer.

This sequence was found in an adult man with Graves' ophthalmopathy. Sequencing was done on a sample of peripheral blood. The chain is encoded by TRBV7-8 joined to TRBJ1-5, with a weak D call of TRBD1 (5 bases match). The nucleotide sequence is TGTGCCAGCAGCTTAGGGGACGCATCGCCCCAGCATTTT. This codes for CASSLGDASPQHF.